This is a list of T cell receptor beta chains from one sample in a study of blood T cell repertoires in COVID-19. Data came from immunoSEQ multiplex PCR; TCRdb stores just in-frame clones and leaves some out. This table holds tens of thousands of clones, roughly 90% found once. Sample: peripheral blood. The receptors derive from a man between 40 and 49 years old with COVID-19, enrolled during active disease. The CDR3 runs from the conserved cysteine through the conserved F or W. The order of the fields is V gene, J gene, CDR3 length, D gene, clone size, CDR3 DNA, CDR3 protein. D genes are given only for firm matches. For some rows the clone size is stated as once, few or many, or as a class when expanded; others skip it.

V gene: TRBV12-5; J gene: TRBJ2-7; CDR3 length: 12; D gene: NA; clone size: NA; CDR3 DNA: TGTGCTAGTGCGCCGGACAACTACGAGCAGTACTTC; CDR3 protein: CASAPDNYEQYF
V gene: TRBV6-5; J gene: TRBJ1-4; CDR3 length: 13; D gene: NA; clone size: once; CDR3 DNA: TGTGCCAGCAGGGGCACTGTTAATGAAAAACTGTTTTTT; CDR3 protein: CASRGTVNEKLFF
V gene: TRBV20-1; J gene: TRBJ1-5; CDR3 length: 15; D gene: TRBD1; clone size: few; CDR3 DNA: TGCAGTGCTAGTTTTGAAGGACAGGGGTATCAGCCCCAGCATTTT; CDR3 protein: CSASFEGQGYQPQHF
V gene: TRBV30; J gene: TRBJ2-6; CDR3 length: 17; D gene: NA; clone size: NA; CDR3 DNA: TGTGCCTGGTCCTGGGGGGGGCTAAGGTCCGGGGCCAACGTCCTGACTTTC; CDR3 protein: CAWSWGGLRSGANVLTF
V gene: TRBV7-7; J gene: TRBJ2-1; CDR3 length: 13; D gene: NA; clone size: NA; CDR3 DNA: TGTGCCAGCAGCGTATCCCTCCCCAATGAGCAGTTCTTC; CDR3 protein: CASSVSLPNEQFF
V gene: TRBV7-2; J gene: TRBJ2-2; CDR3 length: 13; D gene: NA; clone size: NA; CDR3 DNA: TGTGCCAGCAGCGTAGGGGGGGCCGGGGAGCTGTTTTTT; CDR3 protein: CASSVGGAGELFF
V gene: TRBV5-6; J gene: TRBJ2-5; CDR3 length: 13; D gene: NA; clone size: NA; CDR3 DNA: TGTGCCAGCAGCCCACAGGGCGGGGAGACCCAGTACTTC; CDR3 protein: CASSPQGGETQYF
V gene: TRBV6-5; J gene: TRBJ1-1; CDR3 length: 12; D gene: NA; clone size: NA; CDR3 DNA: TGTGCCAGCAGTACGCTCAGGGTCGCAGCTTTCTTT; CDR3 protein: CASSTLRVAAFF
V gene: TRBV7-2; J gene: TRBJ1-1; CDR3 length: 13; D gene: NA; clone size: NA; CDR3 DNA: TGTGCCAGCAGCTTACCACCGGGCACTGAAGCTTTCTTT; CDR3 protein: CASSLPPGTEAFF
V gene: TRBV5-1; J gene: TRBJ2-2; CDR3 length: 14; D gene: TRBD2; clone size: NA; CDR3 DNA: TGCGCCAGCAGCTTAGCGGGGGTCACCGGGGAGCTGTTTTTT; CDR3 protein: CASSLAGVTGELFF
V gene: TRBV9; J gene: TRBJ1-1; CDR3 length: 13; D gene: TRBD1; clone size: NA; CDR3 DNA: TGTGCCAGCAGCGACAGGGGGAACACTGAAGCTTTCTTT; CDR3 protein: CASSDRGNTEAFF
V gene: TRBV19; J gene: TRBJ2-3; CDR3 length: 13; D gene: TRBD2; clone size: NA; CDR3 DNA: TGTGCCAGTAAGGCGGGGGGGCCCGGTACGCAGTATTTT; CDR3 protein: CASKAGGPGTQYF
V gene: TRBV6-1; J gene: TRBJ2-7; CDR3 length: 14; D gene: NA; clone size: NA; CDR3 DNA: TGTGCCAGCAGTGATATAGGGGGTCCCTACGAGCAGTACTTC; CDR3 protein: CASSDIGGPYEQYF
V gene: TRBV11-3; J gene: TRBJ2-2; CDR3 length: 17; D gene: NA; clone size: once; CDR3 DNA: TGTGCCAGCAACCCTTATACCACTAGAGCGAACACCGGGGAGCTGTTTTTT; CDR3 protein: CASNPYTTRANTGELFF
V gene: TRBV19; J gene: TRBJ2-7; CDR3 length: 14; D gene: NA; clone size: few; CDR3 DNA: TGTGCCAGCCCGATCTGGGAGCCTTACTACGAGCAGTACTTC; CDR3 protein: CASPIWEPYYEQYF
V gene: TRBV7-2; J gene: TRBJ1-5; CDR3 length: 14; D gene: NA; clone size: NA; CDR3 DNA: TGTGCCAGCAGCTCTAGGCCGGGAAATCAGCCCCAGCATTTT; CDR3 protein: CASSSRPGNQPQHF
V gene: TRBV19; J gene: TRBJ1-6; CDR3 length: 13; D gene: NA; clone size: NA; CDR3 DNA: TGTGCCAGTAGTTACAGGGCCAATTCACCCCTCCACTTT; CDR3 protein: CASSYRANSPLHF
V gene: TRBV18; J gene: TRBJ1-1; CDR3 length: 17; D gene: NA; clone size: NA; CDR3 DNA: TGTGCCAGCCGCCCAACAGGGAAAACGAGTATTAACACTGAAGCTTTCTTT; CDR3 protein: CASRPTGKTSINTEAFF